The present T cell receptor beta chain was sequenced within a study of blood T cell repertoires in COVID-19. The wider study: The samples span acute and convalescent COVID-19 from the United States, Italy and Spain. T cells, B-cell-depleted T cells, or PBMCs provided the cDNA or gDNA that served as material.

This CDR3 spans 14 amino acids. CDR1 and CDR2 (germline): MDHEN, SYDVKM. Trimming at V came to 6 bases and at J to 3 bases, leaving 6 bases not matched to a gene. Per the original methods: Estimated nucleated cell counts came from reference gene primer amplification. Measured with immunoSEQ multiplex PCR; TCRdb has only the in-frame clones, and not every one. V and J calls and clone size are copied from that table; D and trimming were computed from the DNA. This sample carries around 230,000 clones, almost 85% of them seen once, and the ten largest clones take 5.1%. Those enrolled in Seattle joined during active infection and were followed longitudinally afterward.

The TCR sequence derives from a man aged 50 to 59 with COVID-19, enrolled during active disease. Material: peripheral blood. The rearrangement links TRBV28 to TRBJ1-2; 8 positions match TRBD1. In nucleotides, the CDR3 is TGTGCCAGCAGAGGTACAGGGGGGGACTATGGCTACACCTTC. Protein product: CASRGTGGDYGYTF.